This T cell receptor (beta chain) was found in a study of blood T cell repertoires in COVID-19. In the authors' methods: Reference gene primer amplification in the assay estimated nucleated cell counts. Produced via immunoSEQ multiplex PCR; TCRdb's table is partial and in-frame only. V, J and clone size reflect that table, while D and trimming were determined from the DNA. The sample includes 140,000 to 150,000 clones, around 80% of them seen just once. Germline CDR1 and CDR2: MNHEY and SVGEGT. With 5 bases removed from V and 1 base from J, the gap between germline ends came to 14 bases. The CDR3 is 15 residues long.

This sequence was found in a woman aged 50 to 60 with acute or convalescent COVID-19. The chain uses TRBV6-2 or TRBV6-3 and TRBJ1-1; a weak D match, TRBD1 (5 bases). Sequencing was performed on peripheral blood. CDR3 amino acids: CASSPEYTGNTEAFF. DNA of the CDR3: TGTGCCAGCAGTCCCGAATACACAGGGAACACTGAAGCTTTCTTT.